These 8 T cell receptor beta chains originate from one sample sequenced in a study of blood T cell repertoires in COVID-19. The data were produced by immunoSEQ multiplex PCR, yet TCRdb's version contains in-frame clones alone and is incomplete. The sample has around 170,000 clones, about 81% seen once; the top ten hold about 12%. Sequenced: peripheral blood. The receptors come from a woman of 80 years or more with COVID-19, enrolled during active disease.

The gene calls are TRBV7-2 and TRBJ1-5; 8 bases map to TRBD1. V lost 4 bases to trimming and J lost 2 bases; unmatched junction nucleotides: 7. Germline CDR1 is SGHTA and CDR2 is FQGNSA. This CDR3 contains 16 residues. The CDR3 DNA follows: TGTGCCAGCAGCTCTATGGACAGGGTCGGCAATCAGCCCCAGCATTTT. Translating it yields CASSSMDRVGNQPQHF.

The genes are TRBV19 and TRBJ1-2, with D uncertain. The CDR3 is 16 residues long. Germline V CDR1 and CDR2: LNHDA, SQIVND (reference sequence). Trimming removed 4 bases from V and 2 bases from J, with 17 bases in between. The CDR3 protein is CASSTRPPGSNYGYTF. The CDR3 DNA sequence: TGTGCCAGTAGTACAAGACCGCCCGGGAGCAACTATGGCTACACCTTC.

J is TRBJ1-1 and V is TRBV10-3, with D perhaps matching TRBD1 (6 bases). The CDR3 runs to 15 residues. Deletions cut 1 base from V and 0 bases from J, with 9 bases between. From germline, CDR1 is ENHRY and CDR2 SYGVKD. The CDR3 here is CAISEYRTVNTEAFF. The CDR3 DNA follows: TGTGCCATCAGTGAGTATCGGACAGTGAACACTGAAGCTTTCTTT.

In its sample, this clone was seen once. The J gene is TRBJ2-3, the V gene TRBV7-6; 8 positions match TRBD1. The CDR3 is made up of 15 amino acids. Per the germline V gene, CDR1 is SGHVS and CDR2 is FNYEAQ. V lost 2 bases to trimming and J lost 5 bases; unmatched junction nucleotides: 6. The CDR3 protein is CASSLTGQGGDTQYF. The CDR3 nucleotides read TGTGCCAGCAGCTTAACCGGACAGGGAGGAGATACGCAGTATTTT.

The genes are TRBV18 and TRBJ2-2; D gene ambiguous. Trimming stripped 3 bases from V and 0 bases from J, with 11 bases between. Germline V gene lookup returns CDR1 KGHSH and CDR2 LQKENI. This CDR3 is 16 amino acids long. Here the CDR3 DNA reads TGTGCCAGCTCACCGATGGCAGGTCCGAACACCGGGGAGCTGTTTTTT. Translated, it gives CASSPMAGPNTGELFF.

J is TRBJ1-1 and V is TRBV30, with 8 bases identical to TRBD1. The CDR3 has 13 amino acids. With 3 bases clipped from V and 4 bases from J, the junction kept 4 bases outside the gene matches. Germline V gene lookup returns CDR1 GTSNPN and CDR2 SVGIG (reference sequence). CDR3 residues: CAWSGQGITEAFF. DNA of the CDR3: TGTGCCTGGAGCGGACAGGGAATCACTGAAGCTTTCTTT.

This chain connects TRBV21-1 to TRBJ1-6; the DNA was not compared with TRBD1, the D call given in the table. TRBV21-1 corresponds to a pseudogene. The length of the CDR3 is 18 residues. CDR3 loop: CASSKEVGPGQGRSPLHF. DNA of the CDR3: TGTGCCAGCAGCAAAGAGGTAGGGCCGGGACAGGGAAGATCACCCCTCCACTTT.

V gene TRBV19 combines with J gene TRBJ1-4; TRBD1 agrees at 7 bases. CDR1 and CDR2 from the germline V gene are LNHDA and SQIVND (reference sequence). V dropped 6 bases and J dropped 6; count of bases not matched to a gene: 7. The CDR3 has 14 amino acids. The CDR3 DNA reads TGTGCCAGTAGACTGACAGGGCCTGATGAAAAACTGTTTTTT. Residues: CASRLTGPDEKLFF.